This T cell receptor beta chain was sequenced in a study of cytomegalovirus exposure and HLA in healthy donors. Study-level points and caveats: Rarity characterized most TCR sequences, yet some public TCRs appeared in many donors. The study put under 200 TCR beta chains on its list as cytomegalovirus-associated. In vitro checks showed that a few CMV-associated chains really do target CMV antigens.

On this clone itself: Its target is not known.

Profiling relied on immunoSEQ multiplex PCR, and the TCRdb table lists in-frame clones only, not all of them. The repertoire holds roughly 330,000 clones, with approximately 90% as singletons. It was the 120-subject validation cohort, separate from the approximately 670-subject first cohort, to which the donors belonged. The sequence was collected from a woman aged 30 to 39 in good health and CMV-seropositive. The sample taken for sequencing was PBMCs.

The CDR3 protein is CASSQAIVTTRQPQHF. Here the CDR3 DNA reads TGCGCCAGCAGCCAAGCCATCGTGACAACACGCCAGCCCCAGCATTTT. The chain has TRBV4-1 and TRBJ1-5; D is unresolved. Germline V CDR1 and CDR2: MGHRA, YSYEKL. V shed 1 base and J shed 7 bases, with 17 bases lying between them. The CDR3 loop spans 16 amino acids.